Following are 14 T cell receptor beta chains from one sample sequenced in a study of control samples from healthy donors and cancer patients. TCRdb's table, derived via immunoSEQ multiplex PCR, lists solely in-frame clones and lacks some. The sample records about 89,000 clones, roughly nine tenths being singletons. Sequencing input: blood. The receptors stem from a young man in good health.

V usage is TRBV5-6 and J usage is TRBJ1-2, with a tentative D call TRBD1 (6 bases). The CDR3 is made up of 12 amino acids. CDR1 is SGHDT and CDR2 is YYEEEE in the germline V gene. V was clipped by 4 bases and J by 4 bases, with 8 bases between them. The CDR3 protein is CASSPGAYGYTF. DNA for the CDR3: TGTGCCAGCAGCCCGGGGGCCTATGGCTACACCTTC.

The chain joins TRBV6-5 to TRBJ1-4; tentatively, D is TRBD1 (5 bases). V dropped 7 bases and J dropped 7 bases, with 16 bases sitting between them. The CDR3 contains 14 residues. Germline CDR1 MNHEY, CDR2 SVGAGI. The CDR3 DNA follows: TGTGCCAGCACCCCCCGGTCGGGGGGTGAAAAACTGTTTTTT. Translating gives CASTPRSGGEKLFF.

The V and J genes are TRBV9 and TRBJ2-2; the match to TRBD2 covers 11 bases. The germline V gene has CDR1 SGDLS and CDR2 YYNGEE. CDR3 length equals 15 residues. The V segment lost 6 bases and the J segment 5 bases; nucleotides outside the gene matches: 6. In DNA form, the CDR3 reads TGTGCCAGCACCACACTAGCGGGGGAGACCGGGGAGCTGTTTTTT. Its translation: CASTTLAGETGELFF.

The V call is TRBV5-6, the J call TRBJ2-3; 9 bases map to TRBD1. The CDR3 spans 18 residues. Trimming took 3 bases from V and 2 from J; bases not matched to a gene: 13. Germline V gene lookup returns CDR1 SGHDT and CDR2 YYEEEE. The CDR3, as DNA: TGTGCCAGCAGCTCGTTCGACCGGGACAGGGCTTTCACAGATACGCAGTATTTT. Translated, it gives CASSSFDRDRAFTDTQYF.

V is TRBV5-1 and J is TRBJ1-2; D is ambiguous. Germline V lookup: CDR1 SGHRS, CDR2 YFSETQ. The V gene lost 0 bases and the J gene lost 8 bases, with 14 bases spanning the gap. There are 14 residues in the CDR3. The CDR3 DNA follows: TGCGCCAGCAGCTTGGAGGGCGAAGGTAAAGGCTACACCTTC. Encoded protein: CASSLEGEGKGYTF.

The chain joins TRBV5-1 to TRBJ1-1; the D is unclear. The V and J ends lost 0 bases and 2 bases respectively, with 8 bases between them. The germline V gene has CDR1 SGHRS and CDR2 YFSETQ. The CDR3 sequence is 14 residues long. CDR3 loop: CASSLAGSNTEAFF. DNA for the CDR3: TGCGCCAGCAGCTTGGCGGGTAGCAACACTGAAGCTTTCTTT.

The V and J genes are TRBV5-1 and TRBJ2-5; D is perhaps TRBD1 or TRBD2 (5 bases each). From germline, CDR1 is SGHRS and CDR2 YFSETQ. The CDR3 is 13 amino acids. V shed 5 bases and J shed 4 bases, with 12 bases lying between them. The CDR3 bases are TGCGCCAGCAGTGGGGACCCTGGAGAGACCCAGTACTTC. It codes for CASSGDPGETQYF.

This clone was picked up a small number of times. This chain connects TRBV19 to TRBJ1-2; TRBD1 matches 9 bases. Per the germline V gene, CDR1 is LNHDA and CDR2 is SQIVND (reference sequence). The CDR3 is 14 amino acids. V was pared by 8 bases and J by 4 bases, with 8 bases of the junction left unmatched. The CDR3 nucleotides are TGTGCCAGTGAACAGGGGGCGCTGGGCTATGGCTACACCTTC. It translates to CASEQGALGYGYTF.

The chain recombines TRBV7-2 with TRBJ1-4, with 9 bases that match TRBD1. Unmatched junction bases numbered 5, after V lost 5 bases and J lost 10 bases. Germline V gene sequence: CDR1 SGHTA, CDR2 FQGNSA. The CDR3 sequence is 13 residues long. The CDR3 loop is CASSPQDRGKLFF. The CDR3 DNA follows: TGTGCCAGCAGCCCGCAGGACAGGGGAAAACTGTTTTTT.

The chain carries TRBV3-1 (or the pseudogene TRBV3-2) and TRBJ1-5, with a possible D match to TRBD1 (5 bases). V lost 4 bases and J 6 bases, leaving 13 bases between the germline ends. The CDR3 runs 14 residues. CDR1 and CDR2 from the germline V gene are LGHDT and YNNKEL (reference sequence). The CDR3 protein is CASSPRGQGQPQHF. The CDR3, as DNA: TGTGCCAGCAGCCCGCGGGGTCAGGGTCAGCCCCAGCATTTT.

The rearrangement links TRBV7-6 to TRBJ2-1; a possible D gene is TRBD1 (5 bases). Trimming removed 1 base at V and 4 bases at J, with 11 bases between. Per germline, CDR1 SGHVS and CDR2 FNYEAQ. The CDR3 has 15 residues. CDR3 nucleotide sequence: TGTGCCAGCAGCTTAGTAATCAGGGCGTACAATGAGCAGTTCTTC. It yields the protein CASSLVIRAYNEQFF. The whole variable domain, remainder taken from reference TRBV7-6 and TRBJ2-1, is GAGVSQSPRYKVTKRGQDVALRCDPISGHVSLYWYRQALGQGPEFLTYFNYEAQQDKSGLPNDRFSAERPEGSISTLTIQRTEQRDSAMYRCASSLVIRAYNEQFFGPGTRLTVL.

The chain is built from TRBV18 and TRBJ1-2; 7 bases are shared with TRBD1. Losses at the gene ends were 3 bases for V and 6 bases for J; bases not matched to a gene: 19. CDR1 and CDR2 from the germline V gene are KGHSH and LQKENI. CDR3 length: 18 residues. CDR3 residues: CASSPNLNPGTAGDGYTF. Here the CDR3 DNA reads TGTGCCAGCTCACCTAACCTGAACCCCGGGACAGCGGGAGATGGCTACACCTTC.

The chain is built from TRBV7-7 and TRBJ2-1; no reliable D call. V shed 1 base and J shed 4 bases, with 5 bases lying between them. The V gene's germline CDR1 is SSHAT and CDR2 FNYEAQ (reference sequence). CDR3 length: 13 amino acids. The chain's CDR3 is CASSLGLYNEQFF. In nucleotides, the CDR3 is TGTGCCAGCAGCTTAGGACTGTACAATGAGCAGTTCTTC.

The chain recombines TRBV10-3 with TRBJ2-7; a possible D gene is TRBD1 (6 bases). The germline CDR1 and CDR2 sequences are ENHRY and SYGVKD. This CDR3 comprises 12 residues. V was cut by 11 bases and J by 3 bases, with 14 bases left in between. The CDR3 coding sequence is TGTGCCTCGGGACACGTCCTCTACGAGCAGTACTTC. This gives the protein CASGHVLYEQYF.